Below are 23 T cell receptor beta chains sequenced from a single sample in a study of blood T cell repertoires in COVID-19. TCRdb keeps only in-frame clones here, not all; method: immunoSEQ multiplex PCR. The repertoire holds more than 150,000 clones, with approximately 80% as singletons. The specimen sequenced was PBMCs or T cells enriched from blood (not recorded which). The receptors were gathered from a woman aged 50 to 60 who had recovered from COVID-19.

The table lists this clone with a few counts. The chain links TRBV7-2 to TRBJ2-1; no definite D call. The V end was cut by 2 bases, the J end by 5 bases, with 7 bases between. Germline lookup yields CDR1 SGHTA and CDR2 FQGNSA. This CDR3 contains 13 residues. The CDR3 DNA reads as TGTGCCAGCAGCTTAACAGATGACAATGAGCAGTTCTTC. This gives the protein CASSLTDDNEQFF.

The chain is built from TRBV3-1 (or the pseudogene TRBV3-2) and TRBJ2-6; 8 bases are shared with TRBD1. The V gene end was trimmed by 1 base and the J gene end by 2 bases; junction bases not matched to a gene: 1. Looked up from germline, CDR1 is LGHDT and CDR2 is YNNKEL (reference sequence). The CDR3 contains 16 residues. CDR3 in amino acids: CASSQGTGTGANVLTF. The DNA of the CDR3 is TGTGCCAGCAGCCAAGGGACAGGGACTGGGGCCAACGTCCTGACTTTC.

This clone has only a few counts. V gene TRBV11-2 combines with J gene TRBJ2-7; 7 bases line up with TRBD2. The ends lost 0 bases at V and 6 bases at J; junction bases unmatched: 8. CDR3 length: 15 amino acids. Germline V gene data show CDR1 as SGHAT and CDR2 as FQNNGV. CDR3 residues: CASSLESGGKSEQYF. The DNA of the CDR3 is TGTGCCAGCAGCTTAGAGTCGGGAGGTAAAAGCGAGCAGTACTTC.

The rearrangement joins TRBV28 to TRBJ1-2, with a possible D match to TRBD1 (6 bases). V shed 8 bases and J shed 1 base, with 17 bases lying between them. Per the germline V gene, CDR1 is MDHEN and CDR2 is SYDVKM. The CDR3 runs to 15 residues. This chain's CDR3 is CASAGGRNLNYGYTF. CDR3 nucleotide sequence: TGTGCCAGCGCTGGGGGCAGGAACCTTAACTATGGCTACACCTTC.

The CDR3 region has the DNA TGTGCCAGCTCACCACCAAGTACACAAGAGACCCAGTACTTC. Its translation: CASSPPSTQETQYF. The chain recombines TRBV18 with TRBJ2-5; D remains unclear. The CDR3 covers 14 residues. CDR1 is KGHSH, CDR2 LQKENI, per germline. V was trimmed by 0 bases and J by 2 bases, leaving 7 bases between them.

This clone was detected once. CDR3 in amino acids: CASSLGGPFTGNYEQFF. The CDR3 DNA is TGTGCCAGCAGCTTGGGGGGGCCCTTTACGGGGAACTATGAGCAGTTCTTC. This chain connects TRBV5-6 to TRBJ2-1; D may be TRBD1 (6 bases). Germline-derived CDR1 and CDR2 are SGHDT and YYEEEE. The CDR3 spans 17 residues. Trimming took off 0 bases at V and 8 bases at J, with 21 bases between the two ends.

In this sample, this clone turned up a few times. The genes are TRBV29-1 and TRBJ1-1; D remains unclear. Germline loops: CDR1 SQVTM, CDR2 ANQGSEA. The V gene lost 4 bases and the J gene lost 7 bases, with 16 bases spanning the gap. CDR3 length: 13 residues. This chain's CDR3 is CSVGSTDRGEAFF. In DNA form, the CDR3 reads TGCAGCGTTGGGAGTACAGATCGGGGTGAAGCTTTCTTT.

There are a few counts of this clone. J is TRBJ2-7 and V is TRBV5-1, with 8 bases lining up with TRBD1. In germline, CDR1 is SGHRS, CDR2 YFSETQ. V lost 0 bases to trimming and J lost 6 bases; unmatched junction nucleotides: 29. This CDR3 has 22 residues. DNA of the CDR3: TGCGCCAGCAGCTTGGGATACCGAGGGACAGGTGGTCGAGGGGGTCCCCTTTCCGAGCAGTACTTC. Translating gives CASSLGYRGTGGRGGPLSEQYF.

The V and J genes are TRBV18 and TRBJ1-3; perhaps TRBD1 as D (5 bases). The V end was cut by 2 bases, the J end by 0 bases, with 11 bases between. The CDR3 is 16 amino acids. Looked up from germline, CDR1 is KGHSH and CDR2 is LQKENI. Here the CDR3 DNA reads TGTGCCAGCTCACCAGGGGGACTACGCTCTGGAAACACCATATATTTT. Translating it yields CASSPGGLRSGNTIYF.

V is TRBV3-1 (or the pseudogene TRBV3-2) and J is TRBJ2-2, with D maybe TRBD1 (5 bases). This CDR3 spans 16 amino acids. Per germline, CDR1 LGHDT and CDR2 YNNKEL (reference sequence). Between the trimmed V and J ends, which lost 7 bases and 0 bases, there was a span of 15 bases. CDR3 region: CASKIQGAANTGELFF. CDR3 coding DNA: TGTGCCAGCAAAATCCAGGGCGCCGCGAACACCGGGGAGCTGTTTTTT.

The CDR3 spells CASSSILRHPAGGDIQYF. The CDR3 DNA reads as TGTGCCAGCAGCTCTATACTCCGTCACCCCGCGGGAGGGGACATTCAGTACTTC. The V gene is TRBV5-6, the J gene TRBJ2-4; 9 positions agree with TRBD2. Germline V CDR1 and CDR2: SGHDT, YYEEEE. J lost 8 bases, V lost 3 bases, and 18 bases had no gene match. The CDR3 runs to 18 residues.

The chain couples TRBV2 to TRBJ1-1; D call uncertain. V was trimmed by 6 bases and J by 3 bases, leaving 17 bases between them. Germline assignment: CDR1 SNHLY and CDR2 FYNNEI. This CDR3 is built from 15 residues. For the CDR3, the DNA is TGTGCCAGCAGCGACGTAATGGGCCAGGACACTGAAGCTTTCTTT. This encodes CASSDVMGQDTEAFF.

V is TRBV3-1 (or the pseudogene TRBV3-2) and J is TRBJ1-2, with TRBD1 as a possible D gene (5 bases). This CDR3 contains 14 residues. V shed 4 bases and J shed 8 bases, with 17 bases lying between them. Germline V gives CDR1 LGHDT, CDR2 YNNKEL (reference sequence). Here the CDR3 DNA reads TGTGCCAGCAGCCGCGGGGGGGGGATGAGCGGCTACACCTTC. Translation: CASSRGGGMSGYTF.

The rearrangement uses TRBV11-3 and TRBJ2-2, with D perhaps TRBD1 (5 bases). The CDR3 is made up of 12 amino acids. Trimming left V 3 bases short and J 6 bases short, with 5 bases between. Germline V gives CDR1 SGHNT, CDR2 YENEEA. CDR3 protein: CASSLGPGELFF. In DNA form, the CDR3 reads TGTGCCAGCAGCTTGGGGCCCGGGGAGCTGTTTTTT.

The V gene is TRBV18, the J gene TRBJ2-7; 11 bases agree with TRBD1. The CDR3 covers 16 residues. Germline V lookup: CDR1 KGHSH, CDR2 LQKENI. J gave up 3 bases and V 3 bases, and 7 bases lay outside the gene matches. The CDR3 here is CASSPAWTGGVYEQYF. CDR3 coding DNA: TGTGCCAGCTCACCTGCCTGGACAGGGGGCGTCTACGAGCAGTACTTC.

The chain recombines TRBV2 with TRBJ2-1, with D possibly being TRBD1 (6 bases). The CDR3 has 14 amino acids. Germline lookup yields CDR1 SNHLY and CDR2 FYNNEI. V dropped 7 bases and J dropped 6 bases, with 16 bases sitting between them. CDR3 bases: TGTGCCAGCATCCGAGGGGGTATGAGCAATGAGCAGTTCTTC. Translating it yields CASIRGGMSNEQFF. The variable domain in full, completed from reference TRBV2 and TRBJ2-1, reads EPEVTQTPSHQVTQMGQEVILRCVPISNHLYFYWYRQILGQKVEFLVSFYNNEISEKSEIFDDQFSVERPDGSNFTLKIRSTKLEDSAMYFCASIRGGMSNEQFFGPGTRLTVL.

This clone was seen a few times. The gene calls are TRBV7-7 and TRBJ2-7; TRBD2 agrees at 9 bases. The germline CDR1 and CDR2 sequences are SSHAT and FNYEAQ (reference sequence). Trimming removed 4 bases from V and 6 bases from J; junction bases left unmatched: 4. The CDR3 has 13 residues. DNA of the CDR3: TGTGCCAGCAGCTCATTAGCGGGAGTCGAGCAGTACTTC. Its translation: CASSSLAGVEQYF.

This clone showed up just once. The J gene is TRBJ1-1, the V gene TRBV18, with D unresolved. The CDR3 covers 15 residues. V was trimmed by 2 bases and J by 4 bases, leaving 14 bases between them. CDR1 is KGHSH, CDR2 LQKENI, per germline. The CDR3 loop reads CASSPVPGSGTEAFF. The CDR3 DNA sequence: TGTGCCAGCTCACCAGTGCCGGGGTCGGGCACTGAAGCTTTCTTT.

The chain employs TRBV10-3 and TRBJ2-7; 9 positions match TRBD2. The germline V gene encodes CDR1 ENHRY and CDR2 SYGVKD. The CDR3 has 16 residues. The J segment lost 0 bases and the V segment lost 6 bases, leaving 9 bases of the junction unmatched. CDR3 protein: CAIRDRRLAASYEQYF. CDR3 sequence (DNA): TGTGCCATCAGAGACCGAAGACTAGCGGCCTCCTACGAGCAGTACTTC.

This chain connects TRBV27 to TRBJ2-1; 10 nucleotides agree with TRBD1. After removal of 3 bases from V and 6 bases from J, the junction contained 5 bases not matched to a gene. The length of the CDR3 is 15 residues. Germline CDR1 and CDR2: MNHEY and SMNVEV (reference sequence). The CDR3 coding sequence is TGTGCCAGCAGTTTTGGGACAGGGGTCTCCAATGAGCAGTTCTTC. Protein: CASSFGTGVSNEQFF.

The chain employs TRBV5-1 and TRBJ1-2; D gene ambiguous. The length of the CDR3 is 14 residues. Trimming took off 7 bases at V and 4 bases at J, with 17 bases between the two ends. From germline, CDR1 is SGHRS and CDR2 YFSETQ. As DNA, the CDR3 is TGCGCCAGCGCCCGGGATAGCCCCTTCTATGGCTACACCTTC. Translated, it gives CASARDSPFYGYTF.

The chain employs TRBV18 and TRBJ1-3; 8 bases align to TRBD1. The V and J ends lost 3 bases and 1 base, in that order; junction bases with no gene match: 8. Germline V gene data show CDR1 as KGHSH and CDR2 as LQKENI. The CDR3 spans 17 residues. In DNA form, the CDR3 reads TGTGCCAGCTCACCGCCCTTTGGGACAGGTTCTGGAAACACCATATATTTT. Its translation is CASSPPFGTGSGNTIYF.

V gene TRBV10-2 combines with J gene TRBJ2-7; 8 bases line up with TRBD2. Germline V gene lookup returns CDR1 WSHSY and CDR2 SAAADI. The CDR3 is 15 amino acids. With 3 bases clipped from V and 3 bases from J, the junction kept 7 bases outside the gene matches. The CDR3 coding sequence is TGCGCCAGCAGTGATGTACGGGAGGGATACTACGAGCAGTACTTC. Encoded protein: CASSDVREGYYEQYF.